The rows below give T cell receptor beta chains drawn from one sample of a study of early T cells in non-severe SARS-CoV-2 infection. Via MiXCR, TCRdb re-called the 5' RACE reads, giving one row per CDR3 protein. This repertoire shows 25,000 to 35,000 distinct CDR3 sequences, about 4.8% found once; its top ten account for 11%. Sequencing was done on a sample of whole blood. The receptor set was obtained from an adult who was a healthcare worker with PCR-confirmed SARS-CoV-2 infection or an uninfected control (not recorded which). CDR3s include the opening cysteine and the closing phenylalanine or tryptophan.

CDR3 protein: CASSPIENTEAFF
V gene: TRBV18

CDR3 protein: CASSEALQAGNTEAFF
V gene: TRBV2

CDR3 protein: CASSWTGVNQPQHF
V gene: TRBV7-8

CDR3 protein: CASSPSGGSYNEQFF
V gene: TRBV11-2

CDR3 protein: CASSTGQFSSTDTQYF
V gene: TRBV19

CDR3 protein: CASSLGGRETQYF
V gene: TRBV7-6

CDR3 protein: CASRGGQGANQPQHF
V gene: TRBV6-1

CDR3 protein: CATSRGEGGQTEAFF
V gene: TRBV15

CDR3 protein: CASSLVLTDTQYF
V gene: TRBV7-9

CDR3 protein: CASRRSYEQYF
V gene: TRBV6-6

CDR3 protein: CSARDGLSGANVLTF
V gene: TRBV20-1

CDR3 protein: CASSLGADWPQYF
V gene: TRBV11-2

CDR3 protein: CSARSGTGNEQYF
V gene: TRBV20-1

CDR3 protein: CASRVLAGVVNEQFF
V gene: TRBV6-5

CDR3 protein: CASSLVGGSQETQYF
V gene: TRBV7-8

CDR3 protein: CSVEAGGQFTDTQYF
V gene: TRBV29-1

CDR3 protein: CASSEDRGSAEAFF
V gene: TRBV10-1

CDR3 protein: CASRFRLAGGGLDTQYF
V gene: TRBV6-6

CDR3 protein: CASTPNRGQDEQFF
V gene: TRBV7-6

CDR3 protein: CASSYSGRAVTYEQYF
V gene: TRBV27

CDR3 protein: CASSAPGQSSGANVLTF
V gene: TRBV7-2

CDR3 protein: CATDQLFF
V gene: TRBV7-9

CDR3 protein: CASSSGPRSTNSPLHF
V gene: TRBV5-6

CDR3 protein: CASSEMMDRGLHYGYTF
V gene: TRBV10-1

CDR3 protein: CASSQDLQGAYNEQFF
V gene: TRBV4-2

CDR3 protein: CASTATDTQYF
V gene: TRBV2

CDR3 protein: CASSLLRGPYEQYF
V gene: TRBV5-1

CDR3 protein: CASSERAPRNTGELFF
V gene: TRBV25-1

CDR3 protein: CASSSSGSVTPYEQYF
V gene: TRBV7-9

CDR3 protein: CASSPDRTSVPFF
V gene: TRBV7-2

CDR3 protein: CASSLSGRVSDTQYF
V gene: TRBV12-3/TRBV12-4

CDR3 protein: CASSLDRRLNYGYTF
V gene: TRBV5-6

CDR3 protein: CASSLELKNLNEQFF
V gene: TRBV7-9

CDR3 protein: CAISEPGTSYEQYF
V gene: TRBV10-3

CDR3 protein: CASSLTGGDTQYF
V gene: TRBV7-6

CDR3 protein: CSGGTSFQFF
V gene: TRBV29-1

CDR3 protein: CASSLGGNYGYTF
V gene: TRBV5-4

CDR3 protein: CASSTKRVSSYEQYF
V gene: TRBV27